This note documents a single T cell receptor beta chain sequence. Its target antigen remains unknown. Base qualities are not at hand, and no much larger clone is one base apart. This sample stems from a study of T cells in Graves' hyperthyroidism and ophthalmopathy (dated by TCRdb to between 2017 and 2020). For the wider study: Peripheral blood samples were taken at the time of initial diagnosis, prior to any treatment. The study also compared thyroid tissue and blood T-cell repertoires from several Graves' hyperthyroidism patients. Prospective prediction of ophthalmopathy was tested in an independent validation cohort consisting of 18 hyperthyroidism patients and over 15 patients who later progressed to ophthalmopathy. The roughly 91 discovery patients were randomly divided into training and test sets at a 7:3 ratio. After blood sampling, hyperthyroidism patients were treated with methimazole at a starting dose of 30 mg daily, and ophthalmopathy patients were treated with high-dose intravenous methylprednisolone. TCR Vbeta CDR3 sequencing of some 140 peripheral blood samples (approximately 44 ophthalmopathy, 75 to 85 hyperthyroidism and roughly 17 progressor patients) is reported in the paper. TCR V-J signatures able to tell the groups apart were searched for in a discovery cohort of 90 to 100 patients, of whom 43 had Graves' ophthalmopathy and 57 had stable Graves' hyperthyroidism.

V is pruned by 5 bases and J by 3 bases, leaving 6 bases of the junction without a gene match. From the cysteine up to the phenylalanine, the CDR3 has a length of 14 residues. The only DNA kept is the CDR3, 42 bases in frame from the first base. Looking up the germline V gene (reference sequence) yields CDR1 LNHDA and CDR2 SQIVND. The TCR beta CDR3 regions were amplified from the RNA transcripts. A first-round RT-PCR of the TCR CDR3 used the HTBI primer set with the Qiagen OneStep RT-PCR kit. The libraries were constructed in a second round of multiplex PCR and then size-selected and purified. The libraries were sequenced on an Illumina HiSeq2000 using paired-end 100 bp reads. From the authors' description of their analysis: SOAPnuke was used to process the raw data, with reads discarded if the reads contained adapters or uncalled bases, had a mean Phred below 15, or lacked an exact constant-primer or identifier match. COPE v1.2.5 was used to merge high-quality paired reads, and clonotypes were defined as unique nucleotide sequences. MiTCR v1.1 was used to align the clonotypes against IMGT TRBV, TRBD and TRBJ reference segments. The analysis was restricted to V-J combinations with a frequency above 0.0001, which together covered 99% to 99.2% of the repertoires. The TCS score was defined as F50 (clonal expansion) divided by E x V (chaos), with BLOSUM62-based TCRdist calculated between CDR3 peptides within each V-J. Welch's t-statistics and random forest reduced roughly 500 V-J features to some 14, which were used in a naive Bayes classifier (R e1071). The raw public reads went through TCRdb reprocessing: fastp at Q25, MiXCR clone calling, in-frame beta chains kept. All rows with the same CDR3 protein become a single entry with the most common DNA and genes. V and J calls and clone size were set by TCRdb, not the authors. Across this sample there are approximately 370,000 distinct CDR3 sequences, with about 15% seen only once. The biggest ten clones account for about 33% of the sample.

What the study reported, not specific to this receptor: Most expanded thyroid clonotypes (frequency above 0.001) were also found in blood, which suggests that blood repertoires may mirror thyroid immune responses. In validation, the model predicted progression to ophthalmopathy with about 71% sensitivity and around 72% specificity, a median of 6.5 months before onset. A model built on a 13 V-J signature distinguished ophthalmopathy from stable hyperthyroidism, reaching around 87% sensitivity and approximately 81% specificity in cross-validation and 80%/75% in testing. Sample size was not statistically predetermined, and blinding of investigators to group allocation was not performed.

Graves' hyperthyroidism was defined as stable when no progression to ophthalmopathy occurred over 18 months of follow-up. Hyperthyroidism patients were newly diagnosed, with disease duration under 2 months, and aged 18 to 65 years. Exclusion was applied to patients with uncontrolled infections, other autoimmune diseases, pregnancy or lactation. Diagnoses were established on the basis of clinical symptoms, serum thyroxine and TRAb, thyroid ultrasound, and orbital computed tomography. PBMCs were separated from approximately 9.9 ml of fresh peripheral blood using Ficoll-Paque density gradient centrifugation. Total RNA was extracted with Trizol reagent, and quality was checked on an Agilent 2100 Bioanalyzer.

The specimen was blood. This receptor chain uses TRBV19 and TRBJ2-7, and TRBD1 matches 8 of the central bases. The clonotype comes from a woman aged 25-40 years with Graves' hyperthyroidism. The CDR3 amino acid sequence is: CASSFGQGNYEQYF. The sequence in DNA is TGTGCCAGTAGTTTTGGACAGGGAAACTACGAGCAGTACTTC.